This T cell receptor (beta chain) was identified during a study of blood T cell repertoires in COVID-19. The wider study: Samples representing acute and convalescent COVID-19 were sourced from the United States, Italy and Spain. Sources were T cells, B-cell-depleted T cells, or PBMCs; the material itself was cDNA or gDNA.

The CDR3 contains 15 residues. V lost 5 bases to trimming and J lost 0 bases; unmatched junction nucleotides: 7. The germline gives CDR1 SGHRS, CDR2 YFSETQ. Source study methods: Amplifying reference gene primers gave estimates of nucleated cell counts. Data came from immunoSEQ multiplex PCR; TCRdb stores just in-frame clones and leaves some out. Clone size and the V and J calls come from that table; the DNA yielded D and trimming. The sample has hundreds of thousands of clones; around 84% are singletons. This chain joins TRBV5-1 and TRBJ1-1, with 7 bases that match TRBD1. What was sequenced was peripheral blood. The sequence derives from a human donor in a cohort sampled during active COVID-19. The CDR3 DNA is TGCGCCAGCAGAATCATGACAGGGATGAACACTGAAGCTTTCTTT. It is translated as CASRIMTGMNTEAFF.